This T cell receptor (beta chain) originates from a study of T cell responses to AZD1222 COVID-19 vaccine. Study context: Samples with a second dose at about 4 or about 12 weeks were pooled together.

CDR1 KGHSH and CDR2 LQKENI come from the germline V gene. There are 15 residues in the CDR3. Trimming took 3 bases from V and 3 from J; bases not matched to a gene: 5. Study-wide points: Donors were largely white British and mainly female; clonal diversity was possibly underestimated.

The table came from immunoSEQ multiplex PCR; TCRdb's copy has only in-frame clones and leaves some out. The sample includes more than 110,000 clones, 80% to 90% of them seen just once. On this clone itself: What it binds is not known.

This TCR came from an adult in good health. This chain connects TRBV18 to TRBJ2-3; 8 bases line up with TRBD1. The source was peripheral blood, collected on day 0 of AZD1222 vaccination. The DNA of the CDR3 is TGTGCCAGCTCACCCTCGGACAGGGCAACAGATACGCAGTATTTT. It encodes CASSPSDRATDTQYF.